The present T cell receptor beta chain was sequenced within a study of identical twins. The donor group consisted entirely of healthy Caucasians. TCRdb re-called the 5' RACE reads with MiXCR, one entry per CDR3 protein. The table lists some 300,000 distinct CDR3 sequences, 9% to 15% of them singletons. The junction had 11 bases not matched to a gene; V was cut back by 1 base and J by 5 bases. The CDR3 contains 16 residues. Germline lookup yields CDR1 DFQATT and CDR2 SNEGSKA (reference sequence). The sample also formed part of further work on yellow fever vaccine responses in identical twins.

The sequence derives from a woman aged 18-35 years in good health. The gene calls are TRBV20-1 and TRBJ2-1; 7 nucleotides agree with TRBD2. Material: CD8+ T cells sorted from blood. CDR3 DNA: TGCAGTGCTAGAGCTTTGGCAGCGGGGCCAAACAATGAGCAGTTCTTC. Its translation: CSARALAAGPNNEQFF.